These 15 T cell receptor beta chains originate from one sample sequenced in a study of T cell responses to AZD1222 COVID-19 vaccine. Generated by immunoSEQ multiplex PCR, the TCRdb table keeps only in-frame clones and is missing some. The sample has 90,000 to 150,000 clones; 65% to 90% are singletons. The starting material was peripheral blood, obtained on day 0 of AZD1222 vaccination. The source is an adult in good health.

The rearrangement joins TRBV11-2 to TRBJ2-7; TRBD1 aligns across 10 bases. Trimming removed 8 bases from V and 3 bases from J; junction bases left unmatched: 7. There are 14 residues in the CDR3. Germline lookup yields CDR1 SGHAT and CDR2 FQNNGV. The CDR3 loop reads CASRDRDRGYEQYF. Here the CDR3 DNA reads TGTGCCAGCCGCGACCGGGACAGGGGCTACGAGCAGTACTTC. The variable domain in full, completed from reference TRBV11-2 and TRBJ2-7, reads EAGVAQSPRYKIIEKRQSVAFWCNPISGHATLYWYQQILGQGPKLLIQFQNNGVVDDSQLPKDRFSAERLKGVDSTLKIQPAKLEDSAVYLCASRDRDRGYEQYFGPGTRLTVT.

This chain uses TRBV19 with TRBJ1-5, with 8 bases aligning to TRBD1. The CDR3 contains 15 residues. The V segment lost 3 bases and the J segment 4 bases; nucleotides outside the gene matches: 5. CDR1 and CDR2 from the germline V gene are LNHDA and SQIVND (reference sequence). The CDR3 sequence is CASSIGGDRNQPQHF. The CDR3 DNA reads TGTGCCAGTAGTATTGGAGGGGACAGGAATCAGCCCCAGCATTTT.

The CDR3 coding sequence is TGTGCCAGCAGAGGGACGTACTCCTACGAGCAGTACTTC. It translates to CASRGTYSYEQYF. V is TRBV27 and J is TRBJ2-7, with D tentatively TRBD1 or TRBD2 (5 bases each). The CDR3 is 13 residues long. V was clipped by 6 bases and J by 0 bases, with 9 bases between them. In germline, CDR1 is MNHEY, CDR2 SMNVEV (reference sequence).

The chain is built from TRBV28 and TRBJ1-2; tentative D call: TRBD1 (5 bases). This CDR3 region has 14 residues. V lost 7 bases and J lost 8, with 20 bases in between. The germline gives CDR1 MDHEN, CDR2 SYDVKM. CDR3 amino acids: CASTKPPGARGYTF. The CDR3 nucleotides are TGTGCCAGCACTAAACCCCCCGGGGCGCGAGGCTACACCTTC.

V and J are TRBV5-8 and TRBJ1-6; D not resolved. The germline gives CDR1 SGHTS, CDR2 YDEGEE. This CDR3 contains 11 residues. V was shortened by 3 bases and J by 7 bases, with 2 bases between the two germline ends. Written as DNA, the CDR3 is TGTGCCAGCAGCTCCAATTCACCCCTCCACTTT. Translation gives CASSSNSPLHF.

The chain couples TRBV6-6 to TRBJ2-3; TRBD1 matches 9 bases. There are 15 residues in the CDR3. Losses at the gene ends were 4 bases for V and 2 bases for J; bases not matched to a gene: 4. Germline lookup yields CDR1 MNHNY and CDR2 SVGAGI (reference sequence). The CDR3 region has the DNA TGTGCCAGCAGTTCCCGGGACAGGGCCACAGATACGCAGTATTTT. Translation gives CASSSRDRATDTQYF.

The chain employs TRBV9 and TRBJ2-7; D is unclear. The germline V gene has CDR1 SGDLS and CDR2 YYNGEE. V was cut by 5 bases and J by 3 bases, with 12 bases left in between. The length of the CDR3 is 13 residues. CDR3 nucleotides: TGTGCCAGCAGTTTAACGGTGGACTACGAGCAGTACTTC. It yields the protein CASSLTVDYEQYF.

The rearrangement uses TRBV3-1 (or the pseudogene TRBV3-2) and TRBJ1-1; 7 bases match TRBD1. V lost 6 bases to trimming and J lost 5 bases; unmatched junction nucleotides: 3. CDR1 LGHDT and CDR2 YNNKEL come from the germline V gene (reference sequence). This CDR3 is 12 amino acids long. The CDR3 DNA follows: TGTGCCAGCAGACAGGGGAAGACTGAAGCTTTCTTT. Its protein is CASRQGKTEAFF.

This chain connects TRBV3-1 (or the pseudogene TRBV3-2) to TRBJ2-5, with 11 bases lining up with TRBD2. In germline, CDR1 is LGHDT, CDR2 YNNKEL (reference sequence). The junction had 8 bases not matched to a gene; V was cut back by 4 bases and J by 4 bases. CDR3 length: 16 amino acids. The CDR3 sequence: CASSPPTSGGRETQYF. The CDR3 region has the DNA TGTGCCAGCAGCCCTCCAACTAGCGGGGGTCGAGAGACCCAGTACTTC.

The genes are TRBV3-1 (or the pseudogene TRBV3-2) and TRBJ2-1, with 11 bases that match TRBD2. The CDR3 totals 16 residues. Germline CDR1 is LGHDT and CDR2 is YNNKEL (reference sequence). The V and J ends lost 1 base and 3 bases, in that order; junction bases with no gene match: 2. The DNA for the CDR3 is TGTGCCAGCAGCCAAGGACTAGCGGGGAACTACAATGAGCAGTTCTTC. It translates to CASSQGLAGNYNEQFF.

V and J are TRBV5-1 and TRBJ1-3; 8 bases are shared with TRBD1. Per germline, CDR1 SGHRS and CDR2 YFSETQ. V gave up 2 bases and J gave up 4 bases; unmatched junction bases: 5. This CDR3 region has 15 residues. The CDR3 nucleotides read TGCGCCAGCAGCTTCGAGACAGGGGCCGGAAACACCATATATTTT. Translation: CASSFETGAGNTIYF.

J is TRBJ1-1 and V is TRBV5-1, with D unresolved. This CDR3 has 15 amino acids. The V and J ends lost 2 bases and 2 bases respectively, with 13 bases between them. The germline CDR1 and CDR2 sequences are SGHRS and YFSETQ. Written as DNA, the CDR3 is TGCGCCAGCAGCTTAGAATGGGGAGGTAACACTGAAGCTTTCTTT. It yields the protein CASSLEWGGNTEAFF.

CDR3 loop: CASSPWAPGTGELFF. The DNA for the CDR3 is TGTGCCAGCTCACCGTGGGCCCCGGGGACCGGGGAGCTGTTTTTT. This rearrangement joins TRBV18 to TRBJ2-2; weak D call: TRBD2 (5 bases). V was pared by 3 bases and J by 5 bases, with 13 bases between. CDR1 KGHSH and CDR2 LQKENI come from the germline V gene. The CDR3 runs 15 residues. The entire variable domain, with the rest obtained from reference TRBV18 and TRBJ2-2, is as follows: NAGVMQNPRHLVRRRGQEARLRCSPMKGHSHVYWYRQLPEEGLKFMVYLQKENIIDESGMPKERFSAEFPKEGPSILRIQQVVRGDSAAYFCASSPWAPGTGELFFGEGSRLTVL.

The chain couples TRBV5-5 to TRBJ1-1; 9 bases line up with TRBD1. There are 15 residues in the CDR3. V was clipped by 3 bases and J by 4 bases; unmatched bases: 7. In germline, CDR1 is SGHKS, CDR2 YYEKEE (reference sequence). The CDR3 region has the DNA TGTGCCAGCAGCTACGCCGGACAGGGGAGCACTGAAGCTTTCTTT. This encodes CASSYAGQGSTEAFF.

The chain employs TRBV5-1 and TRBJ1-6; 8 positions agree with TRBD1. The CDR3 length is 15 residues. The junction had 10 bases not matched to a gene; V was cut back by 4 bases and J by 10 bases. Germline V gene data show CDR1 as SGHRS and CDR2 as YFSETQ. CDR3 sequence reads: CASSTDRGVGSPLHF. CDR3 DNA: TGCGCCAGCAGCACCGACAGGGGTGTAGGCTCACCCCTCCACTTT.